The 9 T cell receptor beta chains listed next were all sequenced from one sample in a study of T cell responses to AZD1222 COVID-19 vaccine. Data came from immunoSEQ multiplex PCR; TCRdb stores just in-frame clones and leaves some out. The sample has over 100,000 clones; roughly nine tenths are singletons. Sequencing was performed on peripheral blood, taken 28 days after the second dose of the MenACWY control vaccine. These receptor sequences come from an adult who received the MenACWY meningococcal vaccine as a control.

V usage is TRBV7-2 and J usage is TRBJ2-7, with D hard to call. CDR1 and CDR2 from the germline V gene are SGHTA and FQGNSA. This CDR3 has 14 amino acids. Trimming left V 6 bases short and J 2 bases short, with 14 bases between. CDR3 DNA sequence: TGTGCCAGCAGTCCAGGCCACTCTGCCTACGAGCAGTACTTC. It is translated as CASSPGHSAYEQYF. The whole variable domain, filled in from reference TRBV7-2 and TRBJ2-7, reads GAGVSQSPSNKVTEKGKDVELRCDPISGHTALYWYRQSLGQGLEFLIYFQGNSAPDKSGLPSDRFSAERTGGSVSTLTIQRTQQEDSAVYLCASSPGHSAYEQYFGPGTRLTVT.

The rearrangement joins TRBV5-4 to TRBJ2-2, with D perhaps TRBD1 or TRBD2 (6 bases each). The CDR3 runs 16 residues. Germline CDR1 reads SGHNT; CDR2 reads YYREEE (reference sequence). Between the trimmed V and J ends, which lost 4 bases and 3 bases, there was a span of 16 bases. CDR3 residues: CASSPPRGPDTGELFF. In DNA, the CDR3 is TGTGCCAGCAGCCCGCCCCGGGGGCCCGACACCGGGGAGCTGTTTTTT. Filled out from reference TRBV5-4 and TRBJ2-2, the complete variable domain reads ETGVTQSPTHLIKTRGQQVTLRCSSQSGHNTVSWYQQALGQGPQFIFQYYREEENGRGNFPPRFSGLQFPNYSSELNVNALELDDSALYLCASSPPRGPDTGELFFGEGSRLTVL.

The genes are TRBV11-2 and TRBJ2-4, with 9 bases aligning to TRBD2. This CDR3 has 18 amino acids. With 3 bases clipped from V and 5 bases from J, the junction kept 14 bases outside the gene matches. Germline lookup yields CDR1 SGHAT and CDR2 FQNNGV. This CDR3 reads CASSLVSGGIARENIQYF. CDR3 sequence (DNA): TGTGCCAGCAGCTTGGTTAGCGGGGGCATAGCCAGGGAAAACATTCAGTACTTC.

The chain links TRBV30 to TRBJ1-6; D call uncertain. Germline CDR1 and CDR2: GTSNPN and SVGIG (reference sequence). With 1 base removed from V and 4 bases from J, the gap between germline ends came to 11 bases. This CDR3 is built from 15 residues. Here the CDR3 reads CAWSGRTRYNSPLHF. In DNA, the CDR3 is TGTGCCTGGAGTGGGCGGACGAGATATAATTCACCCCTCCACTTT. The entire variable domain, with the rest obtained from reference TRBV30 and TRBJ1-6, is as follows: SQTIHQWPATLVQPVGSPLSLECTVEGTSNPNLYWYRQAAGRGLQLLFYSVGIGQISSEVPQNLSASRPQDRQFILSSKKLLLSDSGFYLCAWSGRTRYNSPLHFGNGTRLTVT.

The chain has TRBV3-1 (or the pseudogene TRBV3-2) and TRBJ1-2, with D possibly being TRBD1 (6 bases). Germline V gives CDR1 LGHDT, CDR2 YNNKEL (reference sequence). There are 15 residues in the CDR3. V lost 0 bases and J 2 bases, leaving 10 bases between the germline ends. The CDR3: CASSQDGGLNYGYTF. The CDR3 DNA is TGTGCCAGCAGCCAAGATGGGGGCCTGAACTATGGCTACACCTTC.

The V and J genes are TRBV6-5 and TRBJ1-6; 8 nucleotides match TRBD1. This CDR3 spans 13 amino acids. Trimming removed 11 bases from V and 10 bases from J; junction bases left unmatched: 10. The germline gives CDR1 MNHEY, CDR2 SVGAGI. The CDR3 loop is CAGQDRDRSPLHF. CDR3 in DNA: TGTGCCGGTCAGGACAGGGACCGGTCACCCCTCCACTTT.

The chain employs TRBV4-1 and TRBJ1-2, with a tentative D call TRBD1 (6 bases). The germline V gene has CDR1 MGHRA and CDR2 YSYEKL. The CDR3 covers 15 residues. Trimming removed 2 bases from V and 4 bases from J, with 14 bases in between. The CDR3 DNA is TGCGCCAGCAGCCAAACCCCTGAGGGGGTCTATGGCTACACCTTC. Translating gives CASSQTPEGVYGYTF.

This rearrangement joins TRBV29-1 to TRBJ1-5; 9 bases align to TRBD1. V was pared by 6 bases and J by 6 bases, with 6 bases of the junction left unmatched. Germline V lookup: CDR1 SQVTM, CDR2 ANQGSEA. There are 13 residues in the CDR3. The CDR3 is CSVSGQGSQPQHF. The CDR3 nucleotides are TGCAGCGTGTCTGGACAGGGGTCTCAGCCCCAGCATTTT.

As for this clone: A junction end diverges from the germline sequence, so it may reflect a read error. This chain links TRBV11-2 with TRBJ1-3; D is uncertain. The CDR3 consists of 11 residues. CDR1 is SGHAT, CDR2 FQNNGV, per germline. The CDR3 spells CASSYGDTIYF. In nucleotides, the CDR3 is TGTGCCAGCAGCTATGGAGACACCATATATTTT.